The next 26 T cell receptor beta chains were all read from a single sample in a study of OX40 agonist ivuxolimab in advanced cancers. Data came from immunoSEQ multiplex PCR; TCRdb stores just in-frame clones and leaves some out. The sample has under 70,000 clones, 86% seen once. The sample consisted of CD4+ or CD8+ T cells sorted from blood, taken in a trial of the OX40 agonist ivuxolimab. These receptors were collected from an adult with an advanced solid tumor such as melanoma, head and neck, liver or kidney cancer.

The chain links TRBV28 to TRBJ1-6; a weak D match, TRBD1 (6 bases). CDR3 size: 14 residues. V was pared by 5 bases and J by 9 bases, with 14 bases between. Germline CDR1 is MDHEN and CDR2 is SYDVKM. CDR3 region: CASSPRAGASPLHF. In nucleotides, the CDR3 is TGTGCCAGCAGTCCCCGGGCAGGGGCTTCACCCCTCCACTTT.

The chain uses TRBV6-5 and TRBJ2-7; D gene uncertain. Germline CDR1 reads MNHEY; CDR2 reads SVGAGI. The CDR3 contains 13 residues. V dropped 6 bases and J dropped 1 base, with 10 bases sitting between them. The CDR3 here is CASRTGPSYEQYF. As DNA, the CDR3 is TGTGCCAGCAGAACGGGTCCTTCCTACGAGCAGTACTTC.

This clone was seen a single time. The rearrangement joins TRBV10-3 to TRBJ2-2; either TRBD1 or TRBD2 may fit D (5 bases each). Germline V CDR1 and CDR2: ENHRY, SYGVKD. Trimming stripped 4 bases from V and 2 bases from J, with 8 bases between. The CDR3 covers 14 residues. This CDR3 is CAISGGINTGELFF. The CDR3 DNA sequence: TGTGCCATCAGTGGGGGGATCAACACCGGGGAGCTGTTTTTT.

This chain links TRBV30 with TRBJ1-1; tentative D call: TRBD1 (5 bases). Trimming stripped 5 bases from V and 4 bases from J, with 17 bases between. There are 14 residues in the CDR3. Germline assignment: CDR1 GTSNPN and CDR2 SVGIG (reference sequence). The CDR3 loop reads CAWGSGTWGTEAFF. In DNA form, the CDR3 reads TGTGCCTGGGGAAGTGGGACTTGGGGCACTGAAGCTTTCTTT.

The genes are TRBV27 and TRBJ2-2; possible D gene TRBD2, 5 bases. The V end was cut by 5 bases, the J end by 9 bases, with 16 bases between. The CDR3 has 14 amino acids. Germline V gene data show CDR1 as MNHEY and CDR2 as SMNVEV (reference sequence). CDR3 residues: CASSGTGSRRELFF. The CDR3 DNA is TGTGCCAGCAGTGGAACGGGAAGCCGCCGGGAGCTGTTTTTT.

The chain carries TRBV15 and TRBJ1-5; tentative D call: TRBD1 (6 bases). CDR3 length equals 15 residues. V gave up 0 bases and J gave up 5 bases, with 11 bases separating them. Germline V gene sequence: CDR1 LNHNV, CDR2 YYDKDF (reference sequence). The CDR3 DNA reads TGTGCCACCAGCAGAGACGTCCAGGGGTATCAGCCCCAGCATTTT. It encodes CATSRDVQGYQPQHF.

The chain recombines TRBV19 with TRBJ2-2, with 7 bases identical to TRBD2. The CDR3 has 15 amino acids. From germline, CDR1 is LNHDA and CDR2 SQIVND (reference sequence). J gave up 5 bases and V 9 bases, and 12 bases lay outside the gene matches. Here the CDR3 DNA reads TGTGCCAGCACTAGCGTAGACAGCGGAACCGGGGAGCTGTTTTTT. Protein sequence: CASTSVDSGTGELFF. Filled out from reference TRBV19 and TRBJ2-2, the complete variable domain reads DGGITQSPKYLFRKEGQNVTLSCEQNLNHDAMYWYRQDPGQGLRLIYYSQIVNDFQKGDIAEGYSVSREKKESFPLTVTSAQKNPTAFYLCASTSVDSGTGELFFGEGSRLTVL.

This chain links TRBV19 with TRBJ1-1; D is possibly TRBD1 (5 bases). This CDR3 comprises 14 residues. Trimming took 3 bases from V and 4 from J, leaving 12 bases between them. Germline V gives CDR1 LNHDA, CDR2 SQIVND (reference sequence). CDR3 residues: CASSMAGRGTEAFF. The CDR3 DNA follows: TGTGCCAGTAGTATGGCAGGGAGGGGCACTGAAGCTTTCTTT.

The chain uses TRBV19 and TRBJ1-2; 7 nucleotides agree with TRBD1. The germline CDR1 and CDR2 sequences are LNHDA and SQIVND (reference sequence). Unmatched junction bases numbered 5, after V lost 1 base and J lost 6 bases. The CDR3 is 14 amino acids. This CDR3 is CASSIGGGVDGYTF. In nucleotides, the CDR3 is TGTGCCAGTAGTATAGGAGGGGGCGTTGATGGCTACACCTTC.

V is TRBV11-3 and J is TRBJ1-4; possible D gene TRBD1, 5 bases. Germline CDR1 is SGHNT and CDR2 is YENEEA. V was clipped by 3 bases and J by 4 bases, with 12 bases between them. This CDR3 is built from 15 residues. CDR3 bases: TGTGCCAGCAGCTTGGCCGGGACGATTAATGAAAAACTGTTTTTT. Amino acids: CASSLAGTINEKLFF.

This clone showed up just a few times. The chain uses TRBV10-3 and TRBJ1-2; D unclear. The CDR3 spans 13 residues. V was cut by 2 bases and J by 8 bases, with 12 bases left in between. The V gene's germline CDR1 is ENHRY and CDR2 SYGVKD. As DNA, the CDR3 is TGTGCCATCAGTGAGAGAGGGTCTGAGGGCTACACCTTC. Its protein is CAISERGSEGYTF.

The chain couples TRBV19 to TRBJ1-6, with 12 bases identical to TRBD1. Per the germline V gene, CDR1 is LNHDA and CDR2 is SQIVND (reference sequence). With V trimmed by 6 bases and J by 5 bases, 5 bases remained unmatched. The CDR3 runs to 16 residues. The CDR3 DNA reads TGTGCCAGTAGATCCGGGACAGGGGGCAATAATTCACCCCTCCACTTT. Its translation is CASRSGTGGNNSPLHF.

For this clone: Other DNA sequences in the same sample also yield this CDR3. The CDR3 here is CSAGNTEAFF. For the CDR3, the DNA is TGCAGTGCTGGGAACACTGAAGCTTTCTTT. V usage is TRBV20-1 and J usage is TRBJ1-1; the D is unclear. This CDR3 spans 10 amino acids. Trimming removed 5 bases at V and 1 base at J, with 2 bases between. Germline loops: CDR1 DFQATT, CDR2 SNEGSKA (reference sequence).

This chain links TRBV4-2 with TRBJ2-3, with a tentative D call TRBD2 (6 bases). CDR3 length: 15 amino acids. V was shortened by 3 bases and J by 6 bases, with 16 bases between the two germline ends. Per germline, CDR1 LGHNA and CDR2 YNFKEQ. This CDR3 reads CASSHPERAGDTQYF. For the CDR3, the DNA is TGTGCCAGCAGCCATCCAGAGCGGGCAGGGGATACGCAGTATTTT.

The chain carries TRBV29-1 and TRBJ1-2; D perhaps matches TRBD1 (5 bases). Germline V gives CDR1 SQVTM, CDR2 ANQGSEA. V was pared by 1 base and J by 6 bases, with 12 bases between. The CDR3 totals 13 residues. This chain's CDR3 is CSVEVQGENGYTF. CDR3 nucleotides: TGCAGCGTTGAAGTCCAGGGAGAGAATGGCTACACCTTC.

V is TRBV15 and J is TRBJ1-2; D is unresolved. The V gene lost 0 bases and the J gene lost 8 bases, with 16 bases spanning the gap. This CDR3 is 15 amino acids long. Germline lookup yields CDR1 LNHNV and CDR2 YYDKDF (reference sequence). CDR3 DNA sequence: TGTGCCACCAGCAGAGATGAGTCCGGGCAACGCGGCTACACCTTC. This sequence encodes CATSRDESGQRGYTF.

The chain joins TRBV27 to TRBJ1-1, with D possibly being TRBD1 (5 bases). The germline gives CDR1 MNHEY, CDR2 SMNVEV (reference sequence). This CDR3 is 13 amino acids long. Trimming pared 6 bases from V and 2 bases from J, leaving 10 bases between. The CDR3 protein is CASRDGANTEAFF. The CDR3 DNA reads TGTGCCAGCAGGGACGGGGCCAACACTGAAGCTTTCTTT.

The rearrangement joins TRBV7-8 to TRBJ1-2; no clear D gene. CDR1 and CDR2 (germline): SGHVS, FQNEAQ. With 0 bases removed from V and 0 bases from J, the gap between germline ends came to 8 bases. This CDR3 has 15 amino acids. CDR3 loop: CASSLAFPANYGYTF. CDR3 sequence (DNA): TGTGCCAGCAGCTTAGCTTTTCCAGCTAACTATGGCTACACCTTC.

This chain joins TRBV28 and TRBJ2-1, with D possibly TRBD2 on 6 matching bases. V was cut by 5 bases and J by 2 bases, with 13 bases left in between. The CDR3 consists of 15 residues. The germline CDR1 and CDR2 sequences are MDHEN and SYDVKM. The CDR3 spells CASSTGTAAYNEQFF. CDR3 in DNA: TGTGCCAGCAGTACCGGGACTGCCGCCTACAATGAGCAGTTCTTC.

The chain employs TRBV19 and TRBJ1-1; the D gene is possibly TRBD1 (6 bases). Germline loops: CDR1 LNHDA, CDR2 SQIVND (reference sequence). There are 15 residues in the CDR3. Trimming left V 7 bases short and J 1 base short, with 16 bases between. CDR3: CASTPFTGRNTEAFF. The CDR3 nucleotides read TGTGCCAGTACCCCCTTCACAGGGAGGAACACTGAAGCTTTCTTT. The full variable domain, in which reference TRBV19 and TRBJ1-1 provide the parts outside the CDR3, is DGGITQSPKYLFRKEGQNVTLSCEQNLNHDAMYWYRQDPGQGLRLIYYSQIVNDFQKGDIAEGYSVSREKKESFPLTVTSAQKNPTAFYLCASTPFTGRNTEAFFGQGTRLTVV.

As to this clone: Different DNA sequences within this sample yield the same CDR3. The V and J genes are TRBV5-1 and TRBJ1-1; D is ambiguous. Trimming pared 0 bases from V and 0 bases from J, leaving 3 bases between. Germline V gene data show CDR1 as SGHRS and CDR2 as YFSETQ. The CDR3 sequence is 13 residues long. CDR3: CASSLEMNTEAFF. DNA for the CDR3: TGCGCCAGCAGCTTGGAAATGAACACTGAAGCTTTCTTT.

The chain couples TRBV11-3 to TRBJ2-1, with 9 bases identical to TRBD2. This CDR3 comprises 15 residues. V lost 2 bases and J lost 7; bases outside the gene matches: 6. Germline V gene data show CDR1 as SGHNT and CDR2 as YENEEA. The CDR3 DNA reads TGTGCCAGCAGCTTAACGGGGACTAGCAGGAATGAGCAGTTCTTC. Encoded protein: CASSLTGTSRNEQFF. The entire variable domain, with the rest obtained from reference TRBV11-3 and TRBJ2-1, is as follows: EAGVVQSPRYKIIEKKQPVAFWCNPISGHNTLYWYLQNLGQGPELLIRYENEEAVDDSQLPKDRFSAERLKGVDSTLKIQPAELGDSAVYLCASSLTGTSRNEQFFGPGTRLTVL.

The CDR3: CASSALTGNQETQYF. The CDR3, as DNA: TGTGCCAGCAGTGCACTGACAGGGAACCAAGAGACCCAGTACTTC. The genes are TRBV28 and TRBJ2-5; TRBD1 agrees at 7 bases. J lost 0 bases, V lost 5 bases, and 6 bases had no gene match. Germline values: CDR1 MDHEN, CDR2 SYDVKM. The CDR3 is made up of 15 amino acids.

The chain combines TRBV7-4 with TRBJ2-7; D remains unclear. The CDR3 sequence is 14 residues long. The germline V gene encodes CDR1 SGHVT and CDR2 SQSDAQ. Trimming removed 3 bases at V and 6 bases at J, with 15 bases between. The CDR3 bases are TGTGCCAGCAGCTTTGTCCCCCCATCGAGCGAGCAGTACTTC. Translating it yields CASSFVPPSSEQYF.

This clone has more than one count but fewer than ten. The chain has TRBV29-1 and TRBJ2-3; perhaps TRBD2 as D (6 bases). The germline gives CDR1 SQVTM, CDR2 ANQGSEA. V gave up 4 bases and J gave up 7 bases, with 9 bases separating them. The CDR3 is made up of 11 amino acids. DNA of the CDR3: TGCAGCGTTGGGGGGGATAATACGCAGTATTTT. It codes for CSVGGDNTQYF.

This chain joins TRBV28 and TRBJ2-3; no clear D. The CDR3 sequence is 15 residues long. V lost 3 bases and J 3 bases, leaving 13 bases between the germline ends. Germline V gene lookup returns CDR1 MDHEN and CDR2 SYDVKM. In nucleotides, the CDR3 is TGTGCCAGCAGTTTCGAGAGGCCGGGTACAGATACGCAGTATTTT. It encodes CASSFERPGTDTQYF. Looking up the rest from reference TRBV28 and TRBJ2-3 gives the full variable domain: DVKVTQSSRYLVKRTGEKVFLECVQDMDHENMFWYRQDPGLGLRLIYFSYDVKMKEKGDIPEGYSVSREKKERFSLILESASTNQTSMYLCASSFERPGTDTQYFGPGTRLTVL.